The 23 T cell receptor beta chains below were found in one sample sequenced in a study of circulating CD8 cells and anti-PD-1 response in melanoma. Using around 16 ng of total RNA, TCR libraries were made with the QIAseq Immune Repertoire TCR panel. One entry per CDR3 protein results from TCRdb running MiXCR on the reads. The repertoire includes roughly 1,500 distinct CDR3 sequences, about 8.6% of them detected once, and 5.4% sits in the top ten. Sorting of live CD3+CD8+TCRalphabeta+ cells by PD-1 and/or TIGIT gave four subsets. The source material was CD8+ T cells from PBMCs, sampled at baseline or after one month of anti-PD-1 therapy (not recorded which). These TCRs come from a human donor with melanoma.

This clonotype was counted between two and nine times. This rearrangement joins TRBV7-9 to TRBJ2-7; D is possibly TRBD2 (6 bases). Germline V lookup: CDR1 SEHNR, CDR2 FQNEAQ (reference sequence). V dropped 5 bases and J dropped 3 bases, with 20 bases sitting between them. This CDR3 is built from 16 residues. CDR3 in amino acids: CASSLGGQGGFYEQYF. CDR3 nucleotides: TGTGCCAGCAGCCTAGGAGGGCAGGGTGGGTTCTACGAGCAGTACTTC.

This clonotype is judged large. This chain connects TRBV14 to TRBJ2-2, with 9 bases that match TRBD1. The CDR3 has 18 residues. Germline V gives CDR1 SGHDN, CDR2 FVKESK. Trimming removed 4 bases from V and 7 bases from J; junction bases left unmatched: 16. The chain's CDR3 is CASSPFSIRDRAVGELFF. CDR3 sequence (DNA): TGTGCCAGCAGCCCGTTTTCGATTCGGGACAGGGCTGTCGGGGAGCTGTTTTTT.

There are a few counts of this clonotype. CDR3 sequence (DNA): TGCGCCAGCAGCCAAGATGGGGCTCAGGTTACAGGGGGCGCCGAGCAGTACTTC. It specifies CASSQDGAQVTGGAEQYF. The chain links TRBV4-1 to TRBJ2-7; 9 bases fit TRBD1. Germline CDR1 MGHRA, CDR2 YSYEKL. This CDR3 spans 18 amino acids. V lost 0 bases to trimming and J lost 6 bases; unmatched junction nucleotides: 15.

This clonotype is labeled medium-sized. The chain links TRBV12-5 to TRBJ1-6; 8 bases are a match to TRBD1. Germline CDR1 LGHNT, CDR2 FRNRAP. Germline trimming cut 0 bases from V and 12 bases from J; bases unmatched to any gene: 10. The CDR3 has 16 residues. The CDR3: CASGLVPGQGFLPLHF. The CDR3 DNA follows: TGTGCTAGTGGTTTGGTACCCGGACAGGGATTTCTACCCCTCCACTTT.

By share, this clonotype ranks as medium-sized. The chain couples TRBV29-1 to TRBJ2-7; D tentatively reads TRBD1 or TRBD2 (6 bases each). The ends were cut back, 3 bases at V and 6 bases at J, with 15 bases in the middle. Looked up from germline, CDR1 is SQVTM and CDR2 is ANQGSEA. CDR3 length: 13 residues. The CDR3 here is CSVDVEGVSEQYF. CDR3 nucleotides: TGCAGCGTTGACGTGGAGGGGGTTAGCGAGCAGTACTTC.

This clonotype is deemed large. This sequence joins TRBV2 and TRBJ2-5; D uncertain. The germline V gene encodes CDR1 SNHLY and CDR2 FYNNEI. The V end lost 6 bases, the J end lost 4 bases, and 6 bases lay between the germline ends. This CDR3 has 11 residues. CDR3 DNA: TGTGCCAGCAGGGACCCAGAGACCCAGTACTTC. Translation: CASRDPETQYF.

By share, this clonotype ranks as medium-sized (0.01 to 0.1%). The chain is built from TRBV19 and TRBJ2-6, with TRBD1 matching over 7 bases. This CDR3 has 15 amino acids. Germline lookup yields CDR1 LNHDA and CDR2 SQIVND (reference sequence). The V gene end was trimmed by 4 bases and the J gene end by 0 bases; junction bases not matched to a gene: 0. The CDR3 nucleotides are TGTGCCAGTAGTAGGGACAGCTCTGGGGCCAACGTCCTGACTTTC. This encodes CASSRDSSGANVLTF.

The chain combines TRBV19 with TRBJ2-1; D remains ambiguous. CDR1 and CDR2 from the germline V gene are LNHDA and SQIVND (reference sequence). The CDR3 has 13 amino acids. Trimming shortened V by 1 base and J by 5 bases, and 6 bases separated the two germline ends. CDR3 DNA sequence: TGTGCCAGTAGTATAGTGCAGAACAATGAGCAGTTCTTC. This encodes CASSIVQNNEQFF.

By proportion, this clonotype is medium-sized. The genes are TRBV4-1 and TRBJ1-1; no reliable D call. Trimming pared 0 bases from V and 0 bases from J, leaving 5 bases between. Per the germline V gene, CDR1 is MGHRA and CDR2 is YSYEKL. The CDR3 contains 14 residues. The CDR3, as DNA: TGCGCCAGCAGCCAAGAAAGGATGAACACTGAAGCTTTCTTT. Translated, it gives CASSQERMNTEAFF.

By its share, this clonotype is medium-sized. This chain uses TRBV7-9 with TRBJ2-7, with D unresolved. The ends were cut back, 5 bases at V and 0 bases at J, with 8 bases in the middle. Germline values: CDR1 SEHNR, CDR2 FQNEAQ (reference sequence). The CDR3 has 13 amino acids. The CDR3 region has the DNA TGTGCCAGCAGCACCCCGGGCTCCTACGAGCAGTACTTC. Its protein is CASSTPGSYEQYF.

In this sample, this clonotype is large (0.1 to 1%). This rearrangement joins TRBV7-3 to TRBJ2-2, with D possibly being TRBD1 or TRBD2 (5 bases each). CDR1 and CDR2 from the germline V gene are SGHTA and FQGTGA. The CDR3 sequence is 13 residues long. V lost 4 bases and J 6 bases, leaving 9 bases between the germline ends. CDR3 in amino acids: CASSSRGAGELFF. The CDR3 DNA reads TGTGCCAGCAGCTCACGGGGCGCCGGGGAGCTGTTTTTT.

The chain uses TRBV13 and TRBJ2-4; a weak D match, TRBD2 (7 bases). Trimming pared 3 bases from V and 9 bases from J, leaving 12 bases between. The V gene's germline CDR1 is PRHDT and CDR2 FYEKMQ (reference sequence). This CDR3 has 13 residues. The CDR3 DNA follows: TGTGCCAGCAGCTTCGCAGGGGAGGGCATTCAGTACTTC. Amino acids: CASSFAGEGIQYF. Complete variable domain (other parts from reference TRBV13 and TRBJ2-4): AAGVIQSPRHLIKEKRETATLKCYPIPRHDTVYWYQQGPGQDPQFLISFYEKMQSDKGSIPDRFSAQQFSDYHSELNMSSLELGDSALYFCASSFAGEGIQYFGAGTRLSVL.

V usage is TRBV5-4 and J usage is TRBJ2-7; D call uncertain. Germline loops: CDR1 SGHNT, CDR2 YYREEE (reference sequence). The ends were cut back, 3 bases at V and 7 bases at J, with 11 bases in the middle. The CDR3 totals 12 residues. Here the CDR3 DNA reads TGTGCCAGCAGCTCGGAGATTGGGGAGCAGTACTTC. Translated: CASSSEIGEQYF.

As concerns this clonotype: A much larger clone is a single base away; this may be a read error. The rearrangement uses TRBV30 and TRBJ2-2, with TRBD2 as a possible D gene (5 bases). Germline assignment: CDR1 GTSNPN and CDR2 SVGIG (reference sequence). The CDR3 spans 13 residues. For the CDR3, the DNA is TGTGCCTGGAGTTGGCAGGTCACCGGGGAGCTGTCTTTT. It encodes CAWSWQVTGELSF. Complete variable domain (other parts from reference TRBV30 and TRBJ2-2): SQTIHQWPATLVQPVGSPLSLECTVEGTSNPNLYWYRQAAGRGLQLLFYSVGIGQISSEVPQNLSASRPQDRQFILSSKKLLLSDSGFYLCAWSWQVTGELSFGEGSRLTVL.

Within the sample, this clonotype is medium-sized. The CDR3 nucleotides are TGTGCCATCTCCGGGGAAATGAACACTGAAGCTTTCTTT. Protein sequence: CAISGEMNTEAFF. The V call is TRBV10-3, the J call TRBJ1-1; D unresolved. The CDR3 loop spans 13 amino acids. Germline CDR1 ENHRY, CDR2 SYGVKD. V dropped 8 bases and J dropped 0 bases, with 10 bases sitting between them.

This clonotype is deemed medium-sized (0.01 to 0.1%). The chain joins TRBV2 to TRBJ1-5, with D possibly being TRBD1 (5 bases). The V end lost 7 bases, the J end lost 2 bases, and 15 bases lay between the germline ends. CDR1 SNHLY and CDR2 FYNNEI come from the germline V gene. This CDR3 has 15 amino acids. Here the CDR3 reads CASTDSLFGNQPQHF. The CDR3 coding sequence is TGTGCCAGCACCGACAGCCTTTTTGGCAATCAGCCCCAGCATTTT.

In its sample, this clonotype is large (0.1 to 1%). This chain links TRBV19 with TRBJ2-7, with 12 bases lining up with TRBD2. Trimming at V came to 5 bases and at J to 5 bases, leaving 7 bases not matched to a gene. The CDR3 extends over 15 amino acids. The germline V gene encodes CDR1 LNHDA and CDR2 SQIVND (reference sequence). CDR3 amino acids: CASSVTSGGFNEQYF. The CDR3 DNA sequence: TGTGCCAGTAGTGTCACTAGCGGGGGGTTTAACGAGCAGTACTTC.

This clonotype is large in the sample. The chain employs TRBV28 and TRBJ2-7, with a weak D call TRBD1 (5 bases). CDR1 is MDHEN and CDR2 is SYDVKM in the germline V gene. CDR3 length: 14 amino acids. V lost 5 bases and J 3 bases, leaving 14 bases between the germline ends. The CDR3 DNA reads as TGTGCCAGCAGTCCCGGCGGCAGGGTCTACGAGCAGTACTTC. The encoded protein is CASSPGGRVYEQYF.

This clonotype is termed large. This chain joins TRBV29-1 and TRBJ2-1; 7 bases match TRBD1. After removal of 1 base from V and 3 bases from J, the junction contained 3 bases not matched to a gene. From germline, CDR1 is SQVTM and CDR2 ANQGSEA. The CDR3 length is 14 residues. CDR3 bases: TGCAGCGTTGAAGTGGACAGGAACTACAATGAGCAGTTCTTC. Its translation is CSVEVDRNYNEQFF.

This clonotype is termed large (0.1 to 1%). This rearrangement joins TRBV19 to TRBJ2-3; D may be TRBD2 (6 bases). The germline V and J ends were trimmed by 7 bases and 4 bases, with 15 bases remaining between them. There are 14 residues in the CDR3. Germline assignment: CDR1 LNHDA and CDR2 SQIVND (reference sequence). In DNA, the CDR3 is TGTGCCAGTAACCTGGGACTTCTAGCAGATACGCAGTATTTT. Translated, it gives CASNLGLLADTQYF.

This clonotype is labeled medium-sized. The gene calls are TRBV19 and TRBJ2-1, with D tentatively TRBD1 (6 bases). V lost 2 bases and J 5 bases, leaving 13 bases between the germline ends. The V gene's germline CDR1 is LNHDA and CDR2 SQIVND (reference sequence). There are 15 residues in the CDR3. The CDR3 region is CASSILGPGDNEQFF. As DNA, the CDR3 is TGTGCCAGTAGTATACTCGGGCCAGGGGACAATGAGCAGTTCTTC.

With respect to this clonotype: It may be a read error: a sequence one base away is much more abundant. This chain links TRBV11-2 with TRBJ2-1; 10 nucleotides align to TRBD2. This CDR3 spans 17 amino acids. Germline loops: CDR1 SGHAT, CDR2 FQNNGV. Written as DNA, the CDR3 is TGTGTCAGCAGCTTAGCCGGGACTAGCGTCCTGAACAATGAGCAGTTCTTC. Residues: CVSSLAGTSVLNNEQFF.

This clonotype is classed as medium-sized. CDR3 sequence reads: CASSIVDGGGSSNEQFF. The CDR3 coding sequence is TGTGCCAGTAGTATAGTAGACGGTGGGGGGAGTTCCAATGAGCAGTTCTTC. The chain carries TRBV19 and TRBJ2-1; tentative D call: TRBD2 (6 bases). Trimming stripped 1 base from V and 6 bases from J, with 19 bases between. The germline V gene encodes CDR1 LNHDA and CDR2 SQIVND (reference sequence). CDR3 size: 17 residues.